This paragraph covers one T cell receptor beta chain sequence. This entry belongs to a study of control samples from healthy donors and cancer patients. Profiled with immunoSEQ multiplex PCR; TCRdb holds only in-frame clones, not every one. The sample records roughly 170,000 clones, 90% to 95% being singletons. Per germline, CDR1 SNHLY and CDR2 FYNNEI. Trimming removed 5 bases from V and 4 bases from J, with 14 bases in between. CDR3 size: 14 residues. The sequence derives from a woman aged 18-35 years in good health. The chain links TRBV2 to TRBJ2-5, with a possible D match to TRBD2 (6 bases). The sequencing input was blood. The CDR3 loop reads CASSRFGTLETQYF. The CDR3 DNA reads TGTGCCAGCAGTCGGTTTGGGACTCTAGAGACCCAGTACTTC.